These T cell receptor beta chains were read from a single sample in a study of blood T cell repertoires in COVID-19. Method: immunoSEQ multiplex PCR; TCRdb's copy keeps in-frame clones and lacks some. Of 140,000 to 150,000 clones in the sample, 65% to 80% were seen once. Input material: peripheral blood. The receptors stem from a man in his 60s with acute or convalescent COVID-19. The CDR3 runs from the conserved cysteine through the conserved F or W. The D gene is left open where the match is weak. Clone size appears in some rows only: once, few, many, or a class for an expanded clone.

V	J	D	size	DNA	CDR3
TRBV5-1	TRBJ2-1	-	-	TGCGCCAGCAGCTTGGGGGGCCGGAGAAGTGATGAGCAGTTCTTC	CASSLGGRRSDEQFF
TRBV5-5	TRBJ2-3	-	once	TGTGCCAGCAGGATGACAGGAGGCACAGATACGCAGTATTTT	CASRMTGGTDTQYF
TRBV3-1/TRBV3-2	TRBJ2-1	TRBD2	-	TGTGCCAGCAGCACACACCGGACTAGCTGGGGCGATGAGCAGTTCTTC	CASSTHRTSWGDEQFF
TRBV7-3	TRBJ2-2	TRBD2	-	TGTGCCAGCAGCTCGTCTAGCGGGGGCACCGGGGAGCTGTTTTTT	CASSSSSGGTGELFF
TRBV5-1	TRBJ1-5	TRBD1	few	TGCGCCAGCAGCCACAGGGGGCGCATCGGCAATCAGCCCCAGCATTTT	CASSHRGRIGNQPQHF
TRBV21-1	TRBJ1-5	-	-	TGTGCCAGCAGCAATTCCGGGGGGCCGGTACAGCCCCAGCATTTT	CASSNSGGPVQPQHF
TRBV28	TRBJ1-1	TRBD1	-	TGTGCCAGCAGTCGTGACGACAGGGTAGCTGAAGCTTTCTTT	CASSRDDRVAEAFF
TRBV19	TRBJ1-4	-	-	TGTGCCAGTAGGATACAGTCAACTAATGAAAAACTGTTTTTT	CASRIQSTNEKLFF
TRBV6-5	TRBJ1-4	TRBD1	-	TGTGCCAGCAGTTCCCGGGACAGGGTTAATGAAAAACTGTTTTTT	CASSSRDRVNEKLFF
TRBV3-1/TRBV3-2	TRBJ2-1	TRBD1	many	TGTGCCAGCAGCCAAGATCCCGGACAGGGCAGTGAGCAGTTCTTC	CASSQDPGQGSEQFF
TRBV4-1	TRBJ2-7	TRBD1	once	TGCGCCAGCAGCCAATCCCCCGGGACAGGGCACTACGAGCAGTACTTC	CASSQSPGTGHYEQYF
TRBV27	TRBJ1-5	-	once	TGTGCCAGCAGTTTACAAACGGGGAGTCAGCCCCAGCATTTT	CASSLQTGSQPQHF
TRBV7-7	TRBJ2-1	-	-	TGTGCTAGCAGCTTAGGTACAGGTCCCTACAATGAGCAGTTCTTC	CASSLGTGPYNEQFF
TRBV6-4	TRBJ2-2	TRBD2	-	TGTGCCAGCAGTAGCGGGAGCACCGGGGAGCTGTTTTTT	CASSSGSTGELFF
TRBV24-1	TRBJ2-7	-	-	TGTGCCACCAGTGAAGGGGTAAGCCATCGTGAGCAGTACTTC	CATSEGVSHREQYF
TRBV3-1/TRBV3-2	TRBJ1-6	TRBD1	few	TGTGCCAGCAGCCCTTCAGGGGGTGATTCACCCCTCCACTTT	CASSPSGGDSPLHF
TRBV5-1	TRBJ2-3	-	-	TGCGCCAGCAGCTTGTACGGGAGCACAGATACGCAGTATTTT	CASSLYGSTDTQYF
TRBV24-1	TRBJ2-2	-	-	TGTGCCACCGGGCCTCCGACCGGGGAGCTGTTTTTT	CATGPPTGELFF
TRBV4-1	TRBJ1-3	-	-	TGCGCCAGCAGCCAAGGAAGCGCGCGGGGGTCGAGTGGAAACACCATATATTTT	CASSQGSARGSSGNTIYF
TRBV5-5	TRBJ2-2	-	-	TGTGCCAGCAGCTTGGATAAGAGTGGCGGGGAGCTGTTTTTT	CASSLDKSGGELFF
TRBV18	TRBJ1-4	TRBD1	once	TGTGCCAGCTCACGAGGGACAGAAACAACTAATGAAAAACTGTTTTTT	CASSRGTETTNEKLFF
TRBV7-9	TRBJ1-2	TRBD1	-	TGTGCCAGCAGCTTTACAGGGGACTATGGCTACACCTTC	CASSFTGDYGYTF
TRBV4-1	TRBJ1-4	-	-	TGCGCCAGCAGCACGGCACAGGGAATCGGTGAAAAACTGTTTTTT	CASSTAQGIGEKLFF
TRBV18	TRBJ2-2	TRBD2	-	TGTGCCAGCTCACCACTGGTTCCAGGAGCTTCGGGACTATACACCGGGGAGCTGTTTTTT	CASSPLVPGASGLYTGELFF
TRBV4-2	TRBJ2-1	TRBD2	-	TGTGCCAGCAGCCTATGGACTAGCGGAGCCAATGAGCAGTTCTTC	CASSLWTSGANEQFF
TRBV28	TRBJ2-7	TRBD1	-	TGTGCCAGCAGTCCCACCCCGGGACAGGGTATCTACGAGCAGTACTTC	CASSPTPGQGIYEQYF
TRBV15	TRBJ2-3	TRBD2	-	TGTGCCACCAGGGATCCTCGGGGTAGCGGGAGTCTGGATACGCAGTATTTT	CATRDPRGSGSLDTQYF
TRBV19	TRBJ2-5	TRBD1	-	TGTGCCAGTAGTAACGGACAGGGCACGGAGACCCAGTACTTC	CASSNGQGTETQYF
TRBV19	TRBJ1-4	-	-	TGTGCCAGTAGTATGGATACAGGGAGTAGGGAAAAACTGTTTTTT	CASSMDTGSREKLFF
TRBV5-5	TRBJ2-3	-	-	TGTGCCAGCAGCCCATCGGGTGGCCGAAGCACAGATACGCAGTATTTT	CASSPSGGRSTDTQYF
TRBV7-2	TRBJ2-1	-	-	TGTGCCAGCAGCCCGGAATATGAGGCGTCACAGTTCTTC	CASSPEYEASQFF
TRBV28	TRBJ2-7	-	-	TGTGCCAGCAGTTTCTCAGTCTCCTACGAGCAGTACTTC	CASSFSVSYEQYF
TRBV12-5	TRBJ1-1	TRBD1	-	TGTGCTAGCCGGGACAGGGACGAGGACACTGAAGCTTTCTTT	CASRDRDEDTEAFF
TRBV5-1	TRBJ2-7	TRBD1	-	TGCGCCAGCAGCTCCGACAGGGTTAGCTCCTACGAGCAGTACTTC	CASSSDRVSSYEQYF
TRBV14	TRBJ2-5	TRBD2	-	TGTGCCAGCAGCCAAGTACCGGGACTAGCGGAGTGGGGGGAGACCCAGTACTTC	CASSQVPGLAEWGETQYF
TRBV25-1	TRBJ1-1	-	-	TGTGCCAGCAGTGCCCAGGGTTACACTGAAGCTTTCTTT	CASSAQGYTEAFF
TRBV12-3/TRBV12-4	TRBJ2-7	-	once	TGTGCCAGCAGTCCAAGTGACAACTACGAGCAGTACTTC	CASSPSDNYEQYF
TRBV27	TRBJ2-1	TRBD2	-	TGTGCCAGCACCGAGGAGCGGGAGGGCCAGTCTTCCTTCTTC	CASTEEREGQSSFF